This entry lists 5 T cell receptor beta chains sequenced from one sample in a study of beta chain features in type 1 diabetes. The study reverse transcribed the entire isolated RNA, so it sequenced expressed TCRB transcripts. The assay was immunoSEQ multiplex PCR, and TCRdb's table has in-frame clones only and misses some. Here the sample spans roughly 160,000 clones, less than 9.5% being singletons. No antigen has been identified for these receptors. General study results and limits: People with Type 1 diabetes carried modestly yet significantly shorter TCRB CDR3s in all four CD4+ subsets.

Sequenced material: central memory CD4+ T cells from blood. These receptor sequences come from a woman in her forties with type 1 diabetes.

This clone has only a few counts. V is TRBV5-4 and J is TRBJ2-5, with a tentative D call TRBD2 (6 bases). V was clipped by 5 bases and J by 5 bases, with 13 bases between them. The germline V gene encodes CDR1 SGHNT and CDR2 YYREEE (reference sequence). There are 13 residues in the CDR3. CDR3 DNA: TGTGCCAGCAGTCGGGACTTAACCGAGACCCAGTACTTC. Amino acids: CASSRDLTETQYF.

This clone has a handful of counts. V usage is TRBV9 and J usage is TRBJ2-1, with 10 bases identical to TRBD2. After removal of 3 bases from V and 9 bases from J, the junction contained 6 bases not matched to a gene. Looked up from germline, CDR1 is SGDLS and CDR2 is YYNGEE. CDR3 length: 14 residues. Here the CDR3 reads CASSDKAGGAEQFF. The CDR3 DNA reads TGTGCCAGCAGCGATAAAGCGGGGGGGGCTGAGCAGTTCTTC. Full variable domain (rest looked up from reference TRBV9 and TRBJ2-1): DSGVTQTPKHLITATGQRVTLRCSPRSGDLSVYWYQQSLDQGLQFLIQYYNGEERAKGNILERFSAQQFPDLHSELNLSSLELGDSALYFCASSDKAGGAEQFFGPGTRLTVL.

The J gene is TRBJ2-3, the V gene TRBV30; D is possibly TRBD2 (6 bases). Germline assignment: CDR1 GTSNPN and CDR2 SVGIG (reference sequence). CDR3 length equals 15 residues. V lost 0 bases and J lost 7, with 17 bases in between. The CDR3 reads CAWSVPEGRGNTQYF. CDR3 coding DNA: TGTGCCTGGAGTGTACCGGAAGGGCGCGGGAATACGCAGTATTTT.

This clone was seen a few times. The chain recombines TRBV7-9 with TRBJ1-2; 10 nucleotides agree with TRBD1. J gave up 4 bases and V 8 bases, and 4 bases lay outside the gene matches. Germline V gene lookup returns CDR1 SEHNR and CDR2 FQNEAQ (reference sequence). The CDR3 length is 13 residues. Here the CDR3 reads CASRDRGTYGYTF. The CDR3 coding sequence is TGTGCCAGCCGGGACAGGGGAACCTATGGCTACACCTTC.

The J gene is TRBJ2-5, the V gene TRBV9; TRBD1 matches at 9 bases. After removal of 3 bases from V and 3 bases from J, the junction contained 3 bases not matched to a gene. The length of the CDR3 is 14 residues. Germline V gives CDR1 SGDLS, CDR2 YYNGEE. The chain's CDR3 is CASSEGQGKETQYF. CDR3 coding DNA: TGTGCCAGCAGCGAAGGACAGGGGAAAGAGACCCAGTACTTC.